What follows is one T cell receptor (beta chain) and its context. It lacks a known antigen. No base quality values were provided; no much bigger clone lies one nucleotide off. The Qiagen DNeasy kit was used to extract genomic DNA from unsorted PBMCs and from the negatively selected CD4+ and CD8+ fractions. Using primers that anneal to V and J segments, immunoSEQ multiplex PCR amplified the TCR beta CDR3 regions. A synthetic immune receptor repertoire was used to minimize amplification bias, and remaining bias was computationally removed after sequencing. The original pipeline was this. Custom Python scripts were used to quantify repertoire diversity as the Shannon entropy index. Unsorted, CD4+ and CD8+ repertoires were analyzed separately, except for combined analyses in which CD4+ and CD8+ sequences were merged in silico. The immuneACCESS repertoire file appears here via TCRdb, limited to in-frame rearrangements. These files lack a portion of the clones; in checked studies, under half of the deficit traces to unresolved V genes, and the cause of the others is not known. V, J and clone size reflect that table, while D and trimming were determined from the DNA. Present in this sample are about 30,000 clones, 88% of which were seen just once. The ten largest clones take up roughly 1.2% of the sample.

V and J are trimmed by 2 bases and 10 bases, and the gene matches miss 4 bases of the junction. The germline V gene provides CDR1 WSHSY and CDR2 SAAADI. The CDR3 contains 13 residues, cysteine and phenylalanine counted. Left in the record is the CDR3 DNA by itself, 39 bases read in frame from the first base. These data come from a study of PD-1 blockade in classical Hodgkin lymphoma (dated by TCRdb to the early 2020s). General notes on the study: The study used CyTOF and TCR beta sequencing to define a peripheral blood immune signature of response to PD-1 blockade in classical Hodgkin lymphoma.

The time point tag for this specimen amounts to: newly diagnosed, previously untreated cHL patient sample. Magnetic negative selection with a Miltenyi CD4+ T cell isolation kit was used to purify CD4+ T cells from thawed PBMCs. PBMCs from patients with newly diagnosed, previously untreated classical Hodgkin lymphoma were sequenced as a comparison group for the relapsed/refractory trial patients. Peripheral blood was collected in 8 mL Vacutainer Cell Preparation Tubes, from which PBMCs were isolated by centrifugation and then cryopreserved. Purified CD4+ and CD8+ fractions were prepared only for cases with an additional available PBMC sample. On LS columns in a quadroMACS separator, the magnetically labelled cells were depleted, and the flow-through was collected as the purified fraction. What the work shows at the level of the full study, not this receptor alone: Baseline TCR diversity was reported as lower in newly diagnosed patients than in healthy donors, and lower still in relapsed/refractory patients. The study was limited to a single clinical trial cohort, and causes of repertoire differences, possibly disease activity or prior therapy, remained undefined.

The TCR originated in a human donor with classical Hodgkin lymphoma. Sequenced sample: CD4+ T cells from blood. Recombination linked TRBV10-2 to TRBJ1-4, with 7 middle bases fitting TRBD1. The sequence in DNA is TGCGCCAGCAGTGAGGCAGGGGGAGGAAAACTGTTTTTT. It translates to CASSEAGGGKLFF.